These 27 T cell receptor beta chains originate from one sample sequenced in a study of blood T cell repertoires in COVID-19. Clones were sequenced by immunoSEQ multiplex PCR, and TCRdb holds only the in-frame ones, with some missing. The table includes some 340,000 clones, 85% to 95% detected once. The material sequenced was PBMCs or T cells enriched from blood (not recorded which). All receptors derive from a woman aged 30 to 39 who had been exposed to COVID-19.

V is TRBV6-5 and J is TRBJ2-7; no clear D. Germline CDR1 reads MNHEY; CDR2 reads SVGAGI. V was pared by 4 bases and J by 0 bases, with 10 bases between. This CDR3 contains 14 residues. The CDR3 protein is CASSSNTASYEQYF. The CDR3 region has the DNA TGTGCCAGCAGTTCCAACACCGCCTCCTACGAGCAGTACTTC.

This clone was seen a handful of times. V usage is TRBV4-1 and J usage is TRBJ2-1; D gene unclear. Germline V gene sequence: CDR1 MGHRA, CDR2 YSYEKL. The CDR3 runs 15 residues. V lost 4 bases and J 3 bases, leaving 13 bases between the germline ends. The DNA for the CDR3 is TGCGCCAGCAGCCTCCAGCGAGACGGCTACAATGAGCAGTTCTTC. This gives the protein CASSLQRDGYNEQFF.

The chain combines TRBV7-6 with TRBJ1-1, with TRBD1 as a possible D gene (6 bases). The CDR3 covers 15 residues. V was pared by 1 base and J by 4 bases, with 13 bases between. Germline V CDR1 and CDR2: SGHVS, FNYEAQ. The CDR3: CASSLENRESTEAFF. The CDR3 DNA follows: TGTGCCAGCAGCTTAGAAAACAGGGAAAGCACTGAAGCTTTCTTT. The full variable domain, rest sourced from reference TRBV7-6 and TRBJ1-1, is GAGVSQSPRYKVTKRGQDVALRCDPISGHVSLYWYRQALGQGPEFLTYFNYEAQQDKSGLPNDRFSAERPEGSISTLTIQRTEQRDSAMYRCASSLENRESTEAFFGQGTRLTVV.

There are a few counts of this clone. The gene calls are TRBV19 and TRBJ1-5; maybe TRBD1 (5 bases). The CDR3 spans 20 residues. With 3 bases removed from V and 7 bases from J, the gap between germline ends came to 31 bases. Germline assignment: CDR1 LNHDA and CDR2 SQIVND (reference sequence). The DNA of the CDR3 is TGTGCCAGTAGTATTTTGTCCCATTATGGCCCCCAGGGAAGGAGCCAGCCCCAGCATTTT. This gives the protein CASSILSHYGPQGRSQPQHF.

The chain employs TRBV5-1 and TRBJ2-3; TRBD2 agrees at 7 bases. With V trimmed by 2 bases and J by 2 bases, 8 bases remained unmatched. The CDR3 sequence is 16 residues long. In germline, CDR1 is SGHRS, CDR2 YFSETQ. Written as DNA, the CDR3 is TGCGCCAGCAGCTTAGAACCGGGACTAACCACAGATACGCAGTATTTT. Its protein product is CASSLEPGLTTDTQYF.

This clone was found once. This chain connects TRBV5-1 to TRBJ1-1; no clear D. V was trimmed by 0 bases and J by 4 bases, leaving 10 bases between them. CDR1 and CDR2 from the germline V gene are SGHRS and YFSETQ. The length of the CDR3 is 14 residues. The CDR3 bases are TGCGCCAGCAGCTTGGGAATACGGGGCACTGAAGCTTTCTTT. It yields the protein CASSLGIRGTEAFF. The full variable domain, in which reference TRBV5-1 and TRBJ1-1 provide the parts outside the CDR3, is KAGVTQTPRYLIKTRGQQVTLSCSPISGHRSVSWYQQTPGQGLQFLFEYFSETQRNKGNFPGRFSGRQFSNSRSEMNVSTLELGDSALYLCASSLGIRGTEAFFGQGTRLTVV.

This clone has more than one count but fewer than ten. Here the CDR3 reads CASSPFGAGSSYEQYF. In nucleotides, the CDR3 is TGTGCCAGCTCCCCATTTGGAGCGGGGAGCTCCTACGAGCAGTACTTC. The chain is built from TRBV18 and TRBJ2-7; 7 nucleotides agree with TRBD2. This CDR3 region has 16 residues. Unmatched junction bases numbered 11, after V lost 6 bases and J lost 0 bases. The germline gives CDR1 KGHSH, CDR2 LQKENI.

The sample holds one count of this clone. This rearrangement joins TRBV11-2 to TRBJ1-2, with TRBD1 matching 7 bases. V gave up 6 bases and J gave up 3 bases; unmatched junction bases: 4. CDR1 is SGHAT and CDR2 is FQNNGV in the germline V gene. This CDR3 spans 13 amino acids. CDR3 sequence (DNA): TGTGCCAGCAGTTTAACAGGGGACTATGGCTACACCTTC. It yields the protein CASSLTGDYGYTF.

This chain joins TRBV10-3 and TRBJ2-7; D is possibly TRBD1 (5 bases). The CDR3 has 13 amino acids. Germline CDR1 is ENHRY and CDR2 is SYGVKD. V was cut by 0 bases and J by 5 bases, with 8 bases left in between. CDR3 DNA sequence: TGTGCCATCAGTGAGTCCAGGGTCGACGAGCAGTACTTC. It is translated as CAISESRVDEQYF.

V gene TRBV11-2 combines with J gene TRBJ2-1; D is perhaps TRBD2 (6 bases). V was clipped by 3 bases and J by 6 bases, with 21 bases between them. The length of the CDR3 is 17 residues. In germline, CDR1 is SGHAT, CDR2 FQNNGV. DNA of the CDR3: TGTGCCAGCAGCTTCATGATCCTGGGAGAGGAGGGCAATGAGCAGTTCTTC. This translates into CASSFMILGEEGNEQFF.

V is TRBV12-3 or TRBV12-4 and J is TRBJ1-5; D uncertain. Trimming removed 3 bases from V and 5 bases from J, with 8 bases in between. The CDR3 is 13 residues long. The CDR3: CASSLSRYQPQHF. The DNA for the CDR3 is TGTGCCAGCAGTTTGAGCAGGTATCAGCCCCAGCATTTT.

The chain links TRBV6-1 to TRBJ2-7, with 8 bases identical to TRBD1. CDR1 MNHNS and CDR2 SASEGT come from the germline V gene. The CDR3 consists of 17 residues. V shed 0 bases and J 1 base; nucleotides not matched to a gene: 8. The DNA for the CDR3 is TGTGCCAGCAGTGAAGCGCTCCCCGGACAGGGTTCCTACGAGCAGTACTTC. This encodes CASSEALPGQGSYEQYF.

The V gene is TRBV4-1, the J gene TRBJ1-4; a possible D gene is TRBD1 (5 bases). Germline values: CDR1 MGHRA, CDR2 YSYEKL. The CDR3 contains 15 residues. Trimming removed 0 bases from V and 4 bases from J, with 9 bases in between. The CDR3 protein is CASSQDRGSNEKLFF. CDR3 coding DNA: TGCGCCAGCAGCCAAGACCGGGGGAGTAATGAAAAACTGTTTTTT.

This chain uses TRBV6-1 with TRBJ1-2; tentative D call: TRBD1 (5 bases). The CDR3 runs 13 residues. Germline-derived CDR1 and CDR2 are MNHNS and SASEGT. V lost 2 bases to trimming and J lost 3 bases, with 7 bases between them. CDR3 region: CASSEQGDYGYTF. The CDR3 DNA reads as TGTGCCAGCAGTGAACAGGGTGACTATGGCTACACCTTC.

V is TRBV18 and J is TRBJ1-1; D possibly corresponds to TRBD1 (6 bases). The CDR3 spans 13 residues. Trimming left V 5 bases short and J 3 bases short, with 10 bases between. From germline, CDR1 is KGHSH and CDR2 LQKENI. CDR3 sequence: CASSSNRDTEAFF. In DNA, the CDR3 is TGTGCCAGCTCATCGAACAGGGACACTGAAGCTTTCTTT.

The chain joins TRBV10-3 to TRBJ1-1; maybe TRBD1 (6 bases). Germline V CDR1 and CDR2: ENHRY, SYGVKD. The CDR3 has 13 amino acids. Trimming removed 2 bases at V and 7 bases at J, with 11 bases between. CDR3 region: CAISETQGIEAFF. The CDR3 DNA reads TGTGCCATCAGTGAGACACAGGGTATTGAAGCTTTCTTT.

The genes are TRBV5-6 and TRBJ1-1; a possible D gene is TRBD1 (6 bases). This CDR3 spans 16 amino acids. Trimming removed 0 bases at V and 0 bases at J, with 12 bases between. Germline assignment: CDR1 SGHDT and CDR2 YYEEEE. CDR3 sequence: CASSLVVGDMNTEAFF. CDR3 in DNA: TGTGCCAGCAGCTTGGTAGTTGGGGACATGAACACTGAAGCTTTCTTT.

V and J are TRBV28 and TRBJ1-2; 9 bases are a match to TRBD1. There are 15 residues in the CDR3. Germline CDR1 is MDHEN and CDR2 is SYDVKM. The V and J ends lost 5 bases and 4 bases, in that order; junction bases with no gene match: 8. The CDR3 DNA follows: TGTGCCAGCAGTGTAAACAGGGGGCGCGTCTATGGCTACACCTTC. Translation: CASSVNRGRVYGYTF.

The V and J genes are TRBV5-8 and TRBJ2-3; 11 nucleotides align to TRBD1. The ends lost 6 bases at V and 5 bases at J; junction bases unmatched: 5. The CDR3 runs to 14 residues. Germline CDR1 SGHTS, CDR2 YDEGEE. DNA of the CDR3: TGTGCCAGCACTGGGACAGGGGGACGAGATACGCAGTATTTT. Protein: CASTGTGGRDTQYF.

This chain links TRBV4-1 with TRBJ2-1, with D possibly being TRBD2 (5 bases). This CDR3 region has 16 residues. Germline-derived CDR1 and CDR2 are MGHRA and YSYEKL. V was shortened by 1 base and J by 0 bases, with 10 bases between the two germline ends. The CDR3 reads CASSQGAGHSYNEQFF. The CDR3 DNA sequence: TGCGCCAGCAGCCAAGGGGCGGGCCACTCCTACAATGAGCAGTTCTTC.

The chain joins TRBV7-3 to TRBJ2-3, with D unresolved. The CDR3 runs 14 residues. Germline V CDR1 and CDR2: SGHTA, FQGTGA. Trimming pared 5 bases from V and 0 bases from J, leaving 9 bases between. CDR3 loop: CASSRSLSTDTQYF. In DNA form, the CDR3 reads TGTGCCAGCAGCCGGAGCCTTAGCACAGATACGCAGTATTTT.

V and J are TRBV7-2 and TRBJ2-7; 8 bases are shared with TRBD1. V was pared by 1 base and J by 1 base, with 3 bases of the junction left unmatched. CDR1 is SGHTA and CDR2 is FQGNSA in the germline V gene. This CDR3 is built from 15 residues. CDR3 sequence (DNA): TGTGCCAGCAGCTTAGACGGGGACAGGTCCTACGAGCAGTACTTC. Amino acids: CASSLDGDRSYEQYF. Full variable domain (remainder filled in from reference TRBV7-2 and TRBJ2-7): GAGVSQSPSNKVTEKGKDVELRCDPISGHTALYWYRQSLGQGLEFLIYFQGNSAPDKSGLPSDRFSAERTGGSVSTLTIQRTQQEDSAVYLCASSLDGDRSYEQYFGPGTRLTVT.

This rearrangement joins TRBV15 to TRBJ2-3; 7 positions agree with TRBD2. CDR3 size: 15 residues. Looked up from germline, CDR1 is LNHNV and CDR2 is YYDKDF (reference sequence). Trimming removed 0 bases from V and 2 bases from J; junction bases left unmatched: 2. For the CDR3, the DNA is TGTGCCACCAGCAGAGATGGGACTACCACAGATACGCAGTATTTT. The encoded protein is CATSRDGTTTDTQYF.

V and J are TRBV2 and TRBJ1-4; the match to TRBD1 covers 8 bases. The CDR3 spans 15 residues. Germline-derived CDR1 and CDR2 are SNHLY and FYNNEI. Trimming took 5 bases from V and 8 from J; bases not matched to a gene: 10. CDR3 in amino acids: CASSLRTGFGEKLFF. The DNA for the CDR3 is TGTGCCAGCAGTTTAAGGACAGGGTTTGGGGAAAAACTGTTTTTT. Full variable domain (rest looked up from reference TRBV2 and TRBJ1-4): EPEVTQTPSHQVTQMGQEVILRCVPISNHLYFYWYRQILGQKVEFLVSFYNNEISEKSEIFDDQFSVERPDGSNFTLKIRSTKLEDSAMYFCASSLRTGFGEKLFFGSGTQLSVL.

V and J are TRBV24-1 and TRBJ1-2, with D maybe TRBD1 (5 bases). V lost 3 bases, J lost 3 bases, and 13 bases lay in between. CDR1 is KGHDR and CDR2 is SFDVKD in the germline V gene. This CDR3 region has 15 residues. The DNA for the CDR3 is TGTGCCACCAGTGATCACGGAGTCAGGGACTATGGCTACACCTTC. Amino acid sequence: CATSDHGVRDYGYTF.

V gene TRBV15 combines with J gene TRBJ1-1; 11 bases align to TRBD1. The CDR3 sequence is 13 residues long. Germline values: CDR1 LNHNV, CDR2 YYDKDF (reference sequence). The V gene end was trimmed by 5 bases and the J gene end by 4 bases; junction bases not matched to a gene: 0. The CDR3 sequence: CATSGTGGTEAFF. The CDR3 DNA sequence: TGTGCCACCAGCGGGACAGGGGGCACTGAAGCTTTCTTT.

This chain connects TRBV7-9 to TRBJ1-1; TRBD1 matches 7 bases. The V gene's germline CDR1 is SEHNR and CDR2 FQNEAQ (reference sequence). This CDR3 has 12 residues. The V gene end was trimmed by 5 bases and the J gene end by 11 bases; junction bases not matched to a gene: 8. CDR3 DNA sequence: TGTGCCAGCAGCGGGGCGAGGACAGGTGCTTTCTTT. The encoded protein is CASSGARTGAFF.